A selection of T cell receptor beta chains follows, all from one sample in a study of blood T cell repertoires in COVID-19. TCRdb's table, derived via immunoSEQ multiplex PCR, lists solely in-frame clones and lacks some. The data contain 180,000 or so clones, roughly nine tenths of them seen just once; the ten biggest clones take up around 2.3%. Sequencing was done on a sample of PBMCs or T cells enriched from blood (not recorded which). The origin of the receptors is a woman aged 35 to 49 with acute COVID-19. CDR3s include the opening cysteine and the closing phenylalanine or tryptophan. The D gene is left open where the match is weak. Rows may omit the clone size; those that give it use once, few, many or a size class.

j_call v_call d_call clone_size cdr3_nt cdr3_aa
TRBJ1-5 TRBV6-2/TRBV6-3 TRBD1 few TGTGCCAGCAGCGAACAGGGGAGCAATCAGCCCCAGCATTTT CASSEQGSNQPQHF
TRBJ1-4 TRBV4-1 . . TGCGCCAGCAGCCTATCCGAGGGCTCTAATGAAAAACTGTTTTTT CASSLSEGSNEKLFF
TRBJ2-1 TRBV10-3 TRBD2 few TGTGCCATCAGTGGGGGGGGGAATGAGCAGTTCTTC CAISGGGNEQFF
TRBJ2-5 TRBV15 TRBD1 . TGTGCCACCAGCACAAACTACCGGGACAGGGAACAAGAGACCCAGTACTTC CATSTNYRDREQETQYF
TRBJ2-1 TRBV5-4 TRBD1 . TGTGCCAGCAGCTTAGCAGGGGGCAATGAGCAGTTCTTC CASSLAGGNEQFF
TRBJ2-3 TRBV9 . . TGTGCCAGCAGCCTTGAACAGGGCGGTAATACGCAGTATTTT CASSLEQGGNTQYF
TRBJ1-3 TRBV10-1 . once TGCGCCAGCAGTGACCCAGGGATATACTCTGGAAACACCATATATTTT CASSDPGIYSGNTIYF
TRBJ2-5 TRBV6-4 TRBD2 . TGTGCCAGCAGTCACGCCCCCCCCAGGGAGGGTAAGGAGACCCAGTACTTC CASSHAPPREGKETQYF
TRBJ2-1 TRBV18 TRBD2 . TGTGCCAGCTCACCAGTAGCGGGACCCCTTAGGAATGAGCAGTTCTTC CASSPVAGPLRNEQFF
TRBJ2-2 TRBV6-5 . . TGTGCCAGCAGTCGCACCGGGGAGCTGTTTTTT CASSRTGELFF
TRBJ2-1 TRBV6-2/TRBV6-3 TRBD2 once TGTGCCAGCAGTTATACTAGCGGGCCTCACAATGAGCAGTTCTTC CASSYTSGPHNEQFF
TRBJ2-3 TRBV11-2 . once TGTGCCAGCAGCTTAGTTGGCTATTGGGAGGATACGCAGTATTTT CASSLVGYWEDTQYF
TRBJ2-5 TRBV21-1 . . TGTGCCATCTTCAGGGGCCCACCCCAAGAGACCCAGTACTTC CAIFRGPPQETQYF
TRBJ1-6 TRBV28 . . TGTGCCAGCAGTCGTGCGGGGAATAATTCACCCCTCCACTTT CASSRAGNNSPLHF
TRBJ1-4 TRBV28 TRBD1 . TGTGCCAGCAGTCTGGGACAGGGGGGTGAAAAACTGTTTTTT CASSLGQGGEKLFF
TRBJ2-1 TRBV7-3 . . TGTGCCAGCAGCACGGGGTCTAGCGCTGAGCAGTTCTTC CASSTGSSAEQFF
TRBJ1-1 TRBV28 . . TGTGCCAGCAGCCCCTCCCTTACAGGGTTTGTATCTTTCTTT CASSPSLTGFVSFF
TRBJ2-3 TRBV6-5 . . TGTGCCAGCAGTTTCTCGGGCAGGGCCTCAGATACGCAGTATTTT CASSFSGRASDTQYF
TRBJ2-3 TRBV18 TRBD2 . TGTGCCAGCTCACCATCGGGTGGTCCAGCGGGAGGTTTCACAGATACGCAGTATTTT CASSPSGGPAGGFTDTQYF
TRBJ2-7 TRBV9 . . TGTGCCAGCAGCGTATCAACAAGCTACGAGCAGTACTTC CASSVSTSYEQYF
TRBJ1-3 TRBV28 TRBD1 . TGTGCCAGCAGTCCGGGACAGGGGCTTTCTGGAAACACCATATATTTT CASSPGQGLSGNTIYF
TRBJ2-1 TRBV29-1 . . TGCAGCGCCGACACCTCAAGCTACAATGAGCAGTTCTTC CSADTSSYNEQFF
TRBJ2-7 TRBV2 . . TGTGCCAGCAGCGATCACAGGGTTGGCGAGCAGTACTTC CASSDHRVGEQYF
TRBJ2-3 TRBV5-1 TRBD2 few TGCGCCAGCAAACCGGGGGGGATTTCAGATACGCAGTATTTT CASKPGGISDTQYF
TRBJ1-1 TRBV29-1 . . TGCAGCGGTACCCAGGGGACATACACTGAAGCTTTCTTT CSGTQGTYTEAFF
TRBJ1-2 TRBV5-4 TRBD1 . TGTGCCAGCAGCTTGGGGACAGGAGATGGCTACACCTTC CASSLGTGDGYTF
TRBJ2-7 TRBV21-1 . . TGTGCCAGCAGCAAACTTACCGGGTACGAGCAGTACTTC CASSKLTGYEQYF
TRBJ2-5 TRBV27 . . TGTGCCAGCAGTTTCGCGGGGGCTTGGGAGACCCAGTACTTC CASSFAGAWETQYF
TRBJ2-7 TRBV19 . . TGTGCCAGTAGTATACCCCAATCGGGGACATTTCGTTACGAGCAGTACTTC CASSIPQSGTFRYEQYF
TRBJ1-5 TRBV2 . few TGTGCCAGCACCCGATGGCAGAATCAGCCCCAGCATTTT CASTRWQNQPQHF
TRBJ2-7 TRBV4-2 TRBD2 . TGTGCCAGCAGGGGAAGCGGGGCCAACGAGCAGTACTTC CASRGSGANEQYF
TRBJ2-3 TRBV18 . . TGTGCCAGCTCACCACGTGAGGGAGGAGATACGCAGTATTTT CASSPREGGDTQYF
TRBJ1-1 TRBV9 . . TGTGCCAGCAGCCCGCGGGAGGACACTGAAGCTTTCTTT CASSPREDTEAFF
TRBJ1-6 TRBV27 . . TGTGCCAGCAGTTTACTTGGGGCGGCAGGGTATAATTCACCCCTCCACTTT CASSLLGAAGYNSPLHF
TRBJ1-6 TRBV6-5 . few TGTGCCAGCAGTTATCGACCAGGGGAGGGTTCACCCCTCCACTTT CASSYRPGEGSPLHF
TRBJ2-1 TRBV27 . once TGTGCCAGCGCGCCGAGAAGGGGGAATGAGCAGTTCTTC CASAPRRGNEQFF
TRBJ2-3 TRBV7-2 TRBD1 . TGTGCCAGCAGCTTAGGACAGGGAAATACGCAGTATTTT CASSLGQGNTQYF
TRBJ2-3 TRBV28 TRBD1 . TGTGCCAGCAGTTTCCAAGACAGGGATCAGACAGATACGCAGTATTTT CASSFQDRDQTDTQYF
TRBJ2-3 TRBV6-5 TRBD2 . TGTGCCAGCAGTTACCGCGGGAGGGCCACAGATACGCAGTATTTT CASSYRGRATDTQYF
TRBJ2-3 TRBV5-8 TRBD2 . TGTGCCAGCAGCTTTCGGCTAGCGGGAGCCATAGGCACAGATACGCAGTATTTT CASSFRLAGAIGTDTQYF
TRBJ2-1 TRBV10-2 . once TGCGCCAGCAACCCGAGGGCGGGGTACAATGAGCAGTTCTTC CASNPRAGYNEQFF
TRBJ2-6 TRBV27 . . TGTGCCAGCAGTTCTCTGTCCTCTGGGGCCAACGTCCTGACTTTC CASSSLSSGANVLTF
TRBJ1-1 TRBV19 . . TGTGCCAGTAGTGTGGACGGGAAGAACACTGAAGCTTTCTTT CASSVDGKNTEAFF
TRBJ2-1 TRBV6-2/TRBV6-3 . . TGTGCCAGCAGCCTGAACACAGGGTACAATGAGCAGTTCTTC CASSLNTGYNEQFF
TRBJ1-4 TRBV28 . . TGTGCCAGCAGTCCGACACAGGGTACGGAAAAACTGTTTTTT CASSPTQGTEKLFF
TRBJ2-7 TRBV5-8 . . TGTGCCAGCAGCCGGGACATAGCCTACGAGCAGTACTTC CASSRDIAYEQYF
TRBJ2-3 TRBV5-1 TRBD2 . TGCGCCAGCAGCTTGACTCGGGGGGGTACAGATACGCAGTATTTT CASSLTRGGTDTQYF
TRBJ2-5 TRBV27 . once TGTGCCAGCAGTCAAATAAACAAGATATGGACCCAGTACTTC CASSQINKIWTQYF